A selection of T cell receptor beta chains follows, all from one sample in a study of tumor-infiltrating lymphocytes in oesophageal squamous cell carcinoma. TCRdb redid the calling of the PCR reads with MiXCR, one entry per CDR3 protein. Of about 12,000 distinct CDR3 sequences in the sample, about 50% are singletons; the top ten hold about 35%. Sequencing input: esophageal tumor tissue. The receptors derive from a female donor with esophageal squamous cell carcinoma. CDR3s include the opening cysteine and the closing phenylalanine or tryptophan. D genes are given only for firm matches. Where a row states a size, it is once, few, many or the class of an expanded clone; other rows omit it.

j_gene	v_gene	d_gene	abundance	CDR3aa	CDR3nt
TRBJ1-4	TRBV28	NA	NA	CASSMPTTNEKLFF	TGTGCCAGCTCGATGCCGACAACTAATGAAAAACTGTTTTTT
TRBJ2-7	TRBV11-2	TRBD1	many	CASSLDRGYTYEQYF	TGTGCCAGCAGCTTAGACAGGGGGTACACCTACGAGCAGTACTTC
TRBJ2-3	TRBV3-1	TRBD1	NA	CASSQTYRQGARLDTQYF	TGTGCCAGCAGCCAGACCTACCGACAGGGGGCGCGTTTAGATACGCAGTATTTT
TRBJ2-1	TRBV7-2	NA	few	CASSLNLGRSNEQFF	TGTGCCAGCAGCTTAAACCTTGGACGAAGCAATGAGCAGTTCTTC
TRBJ2-1	TRBV7-3	TRBD2	NA	CASSLRGLAGYNEQFF	TGTGCCAGCAGCTTAAGGGGACTAGCGGGGTACAATGAGCAGTTCTTC
TRBJ2-5	TRBV28	TRBD1	many	CASSLPGQGEETQYF	TGTGCCAGCAGTTTACCGGGACAGGGGGAAGAGACCCAGTACTTC
TRBJ2-5	TRBV6-6	NA	NA	CASRERWKGETQYF	TGTGCCAGCAGAGAAAGGTGGAAAGGGGAGACCCAGTACTTC
TRBJ2-5	TRBV7-2	NA	NA	CASSRQTNQETQYF	TGTGCCAGCAGCCGTCAGACAAACCAAGAGACCCAGTACTTC
TRBJ2-7	TRBV6-1	NA	NA	CASSRDFSSYEQYF	TGTGCCAGCTCAAGGGACTTCAGCTCCTACGAGCAGTACTTC
TRBJ2-5	TRBV7-2	NA	NA	CASSLSRQETQYF	TGTGCCAGCAGCTTATCCAGGCAAGAGACCCAGTACTTC
TRBJ2-3	TRBV19	TRBD1	many	CASSIDATGTSTDTQYF	TGTGCCAGTAGTATAGACGCGACAGGGACCAGCACAGATACGCAGTATTTT
TRBJ2-4	TRBV11-2	TRBD1	NA	CASSLQQGYNEQYF	TGTGCCAGCAGCTTACAACAGGGGTATAATGAGCAGTACTTC
TRBJ2-1	TRBV5-1	NA	NA	CASAMDEGYNEQFF	TGCGCCAGCGCTATGGACGAGGGATACAATGAGCAGTTCTTC
TRBJ1-4	TRBV7-6	NA	once	CASSSSTALVNEKLFF	TGTGCCAGCAGCTCTTCGACGGCGCTCGTTAATGAAAAACTGTTTTTT
TRBJ1-3	TRBV7-6	NA	few	CASSQGPGTGNTIYF	TGTGCCAGCAGCCAGGGGCCAGGGACTGGAAACACCATATATTTT
TRBJ2-5	TRBV7-2	NA	NA	CASSQSSGTWETQYF	TGTGCCAGCAGCCAATCCTCCGGGACATGGGAGACCCAGTACTTC
TRBJ2-2	TRBV7-3	TRBD2	medium-sized	CASSPGLAGAHPNTGELFF	TGTGCCAGCAGCCCGGGACTAGCGGGGGCCCACCCGAACACCGGGGAGCTGTTTTTT
TRBJ2-5	TRBV7-3	NA	NA	CASSLMSGWGTQYF	TGTGCCAGCAGCTTAATGTCCGGGTGGGGGACCCAGTACTTC
TRBJ2-1	TRBV6-1	NA	NA	CASSDIQGRSYNEQFF	TGTGCCAGCAGTGATATCCAGGGTCGCTCCTACAATGAGCAGTTCTTC
TRBJ1-1	TRBV6-6	NA	NA	CASSQVGAGTEAFF	TGTGCCAGCAGTCAGGTAGGGGCGGGCACTGAAGCTTTCTTT
TRBJ2-5	TRBV7-3	NA	NA	CASSSTRGAQETQYF	TGTGCCAGCAGCTCAACCAGGGGAGCCCAAGAGACCCAGTACTTC
TRBJ2-7	TRBV7-3	TRBD2	NA	CASSHGTSGEQYF	TGTGCCAGCAGTCATGGGACTAGCGGGGAGCAGTACTTC
TRBJ2-4	TRBV12-5	TRBD1	many	CASGSDRGNMILAKNIQYF	TGTGCTAGTGGTTCGGACAGGGGGAACATGATACTAGCCAAAAACATTCAGTACTTC
TRBJ2-3	TRBV7-6	TRBD2	NA	CASSLPGGQDTQYF	TGTGCCAGCAGCTTACCGGGGGGGCAAGATACGCAGTATTTT
TRBJ2-5	TRBV7-2	TRBD2	NA	CASSTRTSGGETQYF	TGTGCCAGCAGCACCCGGACTAGCGGGGGAGAGACCCAGTACTTC
TRBJ2-7	TRBV7-3	NA	NA	CASSLTPSPYEQYF	TGTGCCAGCAGCTTAACGCCCTCGCCCTACGAGCAGTACTTC
TRBJ2-4	TRBV11-2	NA	medium-sized	CASSSQGSAKNIQYF	TGTGCCAGCAGCTCACAGGGTTCGGCCAAAAACATTCAGTACTTC
TRBJ1-2	TRBV6-2/TRBV6-3	TRBD1	NA	CASSDRTGANYGYTF	TGTGCCAGCAGTGACCGGACAGGGGCTAACTATGGCTACACCTTC
TRBJ2-7	TRBV7-2	TRBD2	NA	CASSPTSGGPREQYF	TGTGCCAGCAGTCCGACTAGCGGGGGCCCTCGCGAGCAGTACTTC
TRBJ2-1	TRBV28	NA	NA	CASSYQIAEDNEQFF	TGTGCCAGCAGTTACCAAATAGCGGAAGACAATGAGCAGTTCTTC
TRBJ2-5	TRBV7-3	TRBD2	NA	CASSSGLAGGHYEQYF	TGTGCCAGCAGCTCCGGACTAGCGGGAGGGCACTATGAGCAGTACTTC
TRBJ2-3	TRBV11-2	NA	once	CASSFDQDTQYF	TGTGCCAGCAGCTTCGACCAAGATACGCAGTATTTT
TRBJ2-5	TRBV6-6	NA	once	CAVYREGEQYF	TGTGCCGTGTACAGGGAAGGTGAGCAGTACTTC
TRBJ2-7	TRBV15	NA	NA	CATRRPGDNEQYF	TGTGCCACCCGCAGGCCAGGAGACAATGAGCAGTACTTC
TRBJ2-5	TRBV7-3	TRBD1	NA	CASSLDRGRGSETQYF	TGTGCCAGCAGCTTAGACCGGGGCAGGGGGTCAGAGACCCAGTACTTC
TRBJ2-7	TRBV10-2	TRBD2	NA	CASESSGGANTQYF	TGCGCCAGCGAGTCTAGCGGGGGGGCTAATACGCAGTACTTC
TRBJ2-7	TRBV5-5	NA	once	CASSFASDTQYF	TGTGCCAGCAGCTTCGCTTCAGATACGCAGTACTTC
TRBJ2-4	TRBV7-6	NA	NA	CASSFSGPDTQYF	TGTGCCAGCAGCTTTAGTGGCCCAGATACGCAGTACTTC
TRBJ1-6	TRBV6-1	TRBD1	NA	CASSPGQGSGTGELYF	TGTGCCAGCAGCCCCGGACAGGGGTCAGGCACCGGGGAGCTGTACTTT
TRBJ1-1	TRBV5-1	TRBD1	NA	CASSLGQGRGTEAFF	TGCGCCAGCAGCTTGGGACAGGGAAGAGGGACTGAAGCTTTCTTT
TRBJ2-7	TRBV7-8	TRBD1	few	CASSLRQGAYEQYF	TGTGCCAGCAGCTTACGACAGGGGGCATACGAGCAGTACTTC
TRBJ2-1	TRBV7-9	NA	NA	CASSFRLVEDNEQFF	TGTGCCAGCAGCTTTCGACTAGTAGAGGACAATGAGCAGTTCTTC
TRBJ2-3	TRBV7-9	TRBD1	few	CASSTTDQGARTDTQYF	TGTGCCAGCAGCACCACTGACCAGGGGGCCCGCACAGATACGCAGTATTTT
TRBJ1-2	TRBV7-6	TRBD1	NA	CASSLSARGVGGYTF	TGTGCCAGCAGCTTAAGCGCCAGGGGGGTCGGCGGCTACACCTTC
TRBJ2-5	TRBV7-2	TRBD2	few	CASSLTSGEETQYF	TGTGCCAGCAGCTTAACTAGCGGGGAGGAGACCCAGTACTTC
TRBJ2-3	TRBV4-1	NA	once	CASSQGWRVRVTDTQYF	TGCGCCAGCAGCCAAGGTTGGCGAGTGAGGGTCACAGATACGCAGTATTTT
TRBJ2-3	TRBV6-1	NA	medium-sized	CASTRLGVFLSTDTQYF	TGTGCCAGCACGCGCCTTGGGGTTTTCCTTAGCACAGATACGCAGTATTTT
TRBJ2-1	TRBV7-2	TRBD2	few	CASSSTSRLAGVRLWDNEQFF	TGTGCCAGCAGCTCAACAAGTCGACTAGCGGGAGTACGGTTGTGGGACAATGAGCAGTTCTTC
TRBJ2-5	TRBV7-6	NA	NA	CASSLAGAGETQYF	TGTGCCAGCAGCTTAGCTGGGGCGGGGGAGACCCAGTACTTC
TRBJ2-1	TRBV7-3	NA	NA	CASSLLRYNEQFF	TGTGCCAGCAGCTTATTAAGATACAATGAGCAGTTCTTC
TRBJ2-1	TRBV27	NA	many	CASSNRYWSAMEQFF	TGTGCCAGCAGTAATAGATATTGGTCAGCTATGGAGCAGTTCTTC
TRBJ2-5	TRBV7-2	NA	few	CASSLVLQETQYF	TGTGCCAGCAGCTTAGTCTTACAAGAGACCCAGTACTTC
TRBJ2-1	TRBV28	TRBD2	NA	CASSSVWREGGASSYNEQFF	TGTGCCAGCAGTTCTGTTTGGCGGGAGGGGGGCGCGAGCTCCTACAATGAGCAGTTCTTC
TRBJ2-4	TRBV12-3/TRBV12-4	NA	NA	CASSKDGSKNIQYF	TGTGCCAGCAGTAAGGACGGGTCAAAAAACATTCAGTACTTC
TRBJ2-4	TRBV7-2	NA	NA	CASSPPTAKNIQYF	TGTGCCAGCAGCCCACCCACAGCCAAAAACATTCAGTACTTC
TRBJ2-7	TRBV7-3	TRBD2	NA	CASSPMGGTVYEQYF	TGTGCCAGCAGCCCGATGGGGGGGACCGTCTACGAGCAGTACTTC
TRBJ2-3	TRBV23-1	TRBD1	NA	CARGARGRDTQYF	TGCGCCAGGGGAGCCAGGGGGAGAGATACGCAGTATTTT
TRBJ2-1	TRBV7-2	TRBD1	NA	CASSLRTGSNDEQFF	TGTGCCAGCAGCTTACGGACAGGCAGTAACGATGAGCAGTTCTTC
TRBJ2-4	TRBV10-3	TRBD1	many	CAISDRDRGSIQYF	TGTGCCATCAGTGACCGGGACAGGGGGTCCATTCAGTACTTC
TRBJ2-6	TRBV7-2	NA	NA	CASSFGVSSGANVLTF	TGTGCCAGCAGCTTCGGGGTTAGCTCTGGGGCCAACGTCCTGACTTTC